The next 3 T cell receptor beta chains were all read from a single sample in a study of blood T cells in healthy people across ages. A J-beta primer mix and a sample-barcoded 5' primer were used in a second PCR of roughly 7 to 12 cycles. MiXCR was run by TCRdb on the 5' RACE reads, yielding one entry per CDR3 protein. Of hundreds of thousands of distinct CDR3 sequences in the sample, approximately 49% were seen once. Sequencing was performed on blood. The receptors shown here come from a woman aged 60-70 years in good health.

The rearrangement links TRBV15 to TRBJ2-5; D is unclear. CDR3 size: 18 residues. Trimming shortened V by 4 bases and J by 2 bases, and 23 bases separated the two germline ends. Germline V gives CDR1 LNHNV, CDR2 YYDKDF (reference sequence). DNA of the CDR3: TGTGCCACCAGCAAAAAAATTTTCTCCACCGGGTCACAAGAGACCCAGTACTTC. Its protein product is CATSKKIFSTGSQETQYF.

This CDR3 is CASSEALVVGQETQYF. DNA of the CDR3: TGTGCCAGCAGTGAAGCGCTTGTGGTCGGCCAAGAGACCCAGTACTTC. The V and J genes are TRBV2 and TRBJ2-5; D is undetermined. The CDR3 runs to 16 residues. Germline V gene sequence: CDR1 SNHLY, CDR2 FYNNEI. Trimming took off 0 bases at V and 1 base at J, with 12 bases between the two ends.

On this clonotype itself: A much more abundant neighbour one base away suggests this may be a read error. The chain is built from TRBV10-3 and TRBJ2-3, with D unclear. The CDR3 runs to 13 residues. V lost 6 bases, J lost 0 bases, and 7 bases lay in between. Germline lookup yields CDR1 ENHRY and CDR2 SYGVKD. Here the CDR3 DNA reads TGTGCCATCAGACCGGGCAGCACAGATACGCAGTATTTT. This encodes CAIRPGSTDTQYF.